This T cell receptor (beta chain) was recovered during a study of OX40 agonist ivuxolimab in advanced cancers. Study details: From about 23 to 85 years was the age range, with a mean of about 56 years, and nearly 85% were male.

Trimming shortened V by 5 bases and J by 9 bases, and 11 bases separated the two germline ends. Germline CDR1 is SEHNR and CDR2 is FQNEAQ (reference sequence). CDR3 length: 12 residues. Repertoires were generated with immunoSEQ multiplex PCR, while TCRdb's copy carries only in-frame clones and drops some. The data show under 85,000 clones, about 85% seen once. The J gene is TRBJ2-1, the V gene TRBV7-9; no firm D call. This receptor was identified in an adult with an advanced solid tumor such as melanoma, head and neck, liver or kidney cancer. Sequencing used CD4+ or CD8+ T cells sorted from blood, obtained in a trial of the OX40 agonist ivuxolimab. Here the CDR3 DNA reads TGTGCCAGCAGCCCAAGTTCGGGTGAGCAGTTCTTC. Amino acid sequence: CASSPSSGEQFF.